This T cell receptor (beta chain) is drawn from a study of metastatic and nonmetastatic thyroid tumors. Regarding the study as a whole: TCR beta diversity was reportedly significantly higher in malignant thyroid tumors than benign nodules, in blood and tumor.

This clone was seen repeatedly, ten times or more. The antigen is undetermined. TCRdb re-called clones from the PCR reads using MiXCR. There are about 6,000 clones in the sample; roughly a sixth occur only once, and 11% lies in the top ten. Germline-derived CDR1 and CDR2 are LGHNA and YNFKEQ. The ends lost 3 bases at V and 3 bases at J; junction bases unmatched: 8. The CDR3 spans 16 residues. Every patient was untreated before thyroid surgery. This chain links TRBV4-2 with TRBJ1-3; 7 nucleotides line up with TRBD1. The clonotype comes from a male donor with papillary thyroid cancer or a benign thyroid nodule (not recorded which). Some clones in this sample may be carry-over from other donors' samples. The sample was tumor tissue. CDR3 nucleotides: TGTGCCAGCAGCCACCCGGACAGGTCGGTTGGAAACACCATATATTTT. Translating gives CASSHPDRSVGNTIYF.